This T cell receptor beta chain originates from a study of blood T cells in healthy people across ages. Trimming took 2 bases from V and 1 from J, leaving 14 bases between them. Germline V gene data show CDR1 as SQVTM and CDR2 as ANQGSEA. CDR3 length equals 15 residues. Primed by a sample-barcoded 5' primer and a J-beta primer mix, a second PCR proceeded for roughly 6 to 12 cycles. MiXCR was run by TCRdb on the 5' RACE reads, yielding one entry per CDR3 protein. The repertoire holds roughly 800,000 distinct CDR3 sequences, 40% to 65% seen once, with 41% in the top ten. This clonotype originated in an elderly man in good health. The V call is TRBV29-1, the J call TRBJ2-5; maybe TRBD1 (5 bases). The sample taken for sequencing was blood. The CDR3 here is CSVESPNRSQETQYF. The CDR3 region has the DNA TGCAGCGTTGAATCCCCTAACAGGTCCCAAGAGACCCAGTACTTC.